This T cell receptor (beta chain) was captured by sequencing in a study of human T cells and chemical hapten exposure. Time point indicated: patch test 3, about 24 weeks after DPC sensitization. Indicated treatment: therapeutic diphenylcyclopropenone sensitization with weekly scalp DPC. RNA extraction used unfractionated whole blood as the source of total RNA. Germline CDR1 reads SGHDN; CDR2 reads FVKESK. V was cut by 0 bases and J by 6 bases, with 15 bases left in between. This CDR3 contains 15 residues. There are many counts of this clonotype. TCRdb analysed the RACE reads with MiXCR anew, one entry per CDR3 protein. The table has about 82,000 distinct CDR3 sequences, 10% to 11% seen once; the top ten hold about 3.5%.

The chain carries TRBV14 and TRBJ2-7; unclear D gene. This sample comprised whole blood, obtained in connection with sensitization to the hapten diphenylcyclopropenone (DPC). The sequence was collected from a woman in her forties or fifties with alopecia areata. Some clones in this sample may be carry-over from other donors' samples. The CDR3 spells CASSQDGPALSEQYF. The CDR3 nucleotides read TGTGCCAGCAGCCAAGATGGGCCAGCCCTATCCGAGCAGTACTTC.